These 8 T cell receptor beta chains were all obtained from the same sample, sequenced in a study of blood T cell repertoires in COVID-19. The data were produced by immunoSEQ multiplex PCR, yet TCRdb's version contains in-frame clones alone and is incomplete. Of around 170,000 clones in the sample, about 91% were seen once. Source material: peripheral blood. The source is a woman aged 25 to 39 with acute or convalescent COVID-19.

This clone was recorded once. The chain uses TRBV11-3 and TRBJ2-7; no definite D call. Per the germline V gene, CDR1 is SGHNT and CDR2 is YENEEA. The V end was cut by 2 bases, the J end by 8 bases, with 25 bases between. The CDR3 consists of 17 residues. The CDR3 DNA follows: TGTGCCAGCAGCTTAAATAGGCTAGGAGAGGCGGCGGCGAAGCAGTACTTC. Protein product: CASSLNRLGEAAAKQYF.

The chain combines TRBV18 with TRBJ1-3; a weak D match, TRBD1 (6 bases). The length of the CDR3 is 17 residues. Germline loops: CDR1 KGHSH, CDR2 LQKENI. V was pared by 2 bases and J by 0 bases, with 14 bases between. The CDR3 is CASSPTTGPSSGNTIYF. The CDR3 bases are TGTGCCAGCTCACCAACGACAGGCCCGTCCTCTGGAAACACCATATATTTT.

This CDR3 reads CASSYPRTGGTSPLHF. DNA for the CDR3: TGTGCCAGCAGCTATCCGAGGACAGGGGGCACTTCACCCCTCCACTTT. The rearrangement uses TRBV9 and TRBJ1-6; TRBD1 matches at 11 bases. The germline V gene encodes CDR1 SGDLS and CDR2 YYNGEE. J lost 9 bases, V lost 4 bases, and 9 bases had no gene match. The CDR3 consists of 16 residues.

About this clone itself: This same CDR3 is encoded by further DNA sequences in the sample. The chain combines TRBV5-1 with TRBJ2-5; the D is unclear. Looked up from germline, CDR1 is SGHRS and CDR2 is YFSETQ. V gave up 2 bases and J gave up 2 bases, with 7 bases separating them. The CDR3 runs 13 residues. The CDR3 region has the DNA TGCGCCAGCAGCTTATCAGGACAAGAGACCCAGTACTTC. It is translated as CASSLSGQETQYF.

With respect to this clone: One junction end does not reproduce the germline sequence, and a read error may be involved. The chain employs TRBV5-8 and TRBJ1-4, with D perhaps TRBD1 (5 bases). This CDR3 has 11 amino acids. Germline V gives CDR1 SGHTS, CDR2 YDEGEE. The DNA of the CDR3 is TGTGCCAGCAGCTTCCTTGAAGGGACTGACTTT. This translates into CASSFLEGTDF.

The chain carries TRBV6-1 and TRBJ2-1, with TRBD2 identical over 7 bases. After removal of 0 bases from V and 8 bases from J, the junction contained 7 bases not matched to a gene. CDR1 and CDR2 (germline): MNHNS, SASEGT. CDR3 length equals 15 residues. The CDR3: CASSEALGGGDEQFF. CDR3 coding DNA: TGTGCCAGCAGTGAAGCGCTGGGGGGGGGAGATGAGCAGTTCTTC.

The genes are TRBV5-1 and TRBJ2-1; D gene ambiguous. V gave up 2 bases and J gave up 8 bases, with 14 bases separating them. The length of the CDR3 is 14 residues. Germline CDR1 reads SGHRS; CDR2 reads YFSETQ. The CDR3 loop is CASSFGAVFDEQFF. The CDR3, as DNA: TGCGCCAGCAGCTTTGGTGCGGTTTTTGATGAGCAGTTCTTC.

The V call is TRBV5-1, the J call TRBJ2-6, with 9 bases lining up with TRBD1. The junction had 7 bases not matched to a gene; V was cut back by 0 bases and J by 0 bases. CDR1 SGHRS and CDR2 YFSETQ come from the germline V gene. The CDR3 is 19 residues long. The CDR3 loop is CASSLDRGPYYSGANVLTF. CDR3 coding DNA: TGCGCCAGCAGCTTGGACAGGGGGCCCTATTACTCTGGGGCCAACGTCCTGACTTTC.